This paragraph covers one TCR beta chain sequence. This sample stems from a study of blood T cell repertoires in COVID-19. Across the whole study: The origin of the acute and convalescent COVID-19 samples was the United States, Italy and Spain. In each case, the material was cDNA or gDNA derived from T cells, B-cell-depleted T cells, or PBMCs.

CDR3 length equals 14 residues. V was clipped by 6 bases and J by 2 bases; unmatched bases: 5. CDR1 is MNHEY, CDR2 SMNVEV, per germline (reference sequence). As processed by the authors: Researchers report that nucleated cell counts were estimated from reference gene primer amplification. The table came from immunoSEQ multiplex PCR; TCRdb's copy has only in-frame clones and leaves some out. That table supplies the V and J calls and clone size; D and trimming were determined from the DNA. The repertoire consists of 90,000 to 100,000 clones, with 86% occurring once and the leading ten covering around 1.6%.

Sequencing was done on a sample of peripheral blood. The V and J genes are TRBV27 and TRBJ2-7; TRBD1 agrees at 9 bases. This TCR derives from a man at least 80 years old with acute or convalescent COVID-19. CDR3 bases: TGTGCCAGCAGGCCCGGGACAGGGCCCTACGAGCAGTACTTC. Translating gives CASRPGTGPYEQYF.